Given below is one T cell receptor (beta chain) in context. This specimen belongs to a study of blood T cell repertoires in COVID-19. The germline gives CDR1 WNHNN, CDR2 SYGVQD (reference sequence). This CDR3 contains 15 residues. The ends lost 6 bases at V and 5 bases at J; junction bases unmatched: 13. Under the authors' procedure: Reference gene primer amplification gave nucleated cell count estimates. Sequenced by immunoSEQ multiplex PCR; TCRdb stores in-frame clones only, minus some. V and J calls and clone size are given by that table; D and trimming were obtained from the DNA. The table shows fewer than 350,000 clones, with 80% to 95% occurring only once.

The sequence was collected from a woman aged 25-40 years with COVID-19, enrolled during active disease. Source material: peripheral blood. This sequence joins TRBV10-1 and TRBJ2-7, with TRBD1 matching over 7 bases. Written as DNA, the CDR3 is TGCGCCAGCAGCTCCGGACAGGCTTTGTGGCACGAGCAGTACTTC. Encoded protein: CASSSGQALWHEQYF.